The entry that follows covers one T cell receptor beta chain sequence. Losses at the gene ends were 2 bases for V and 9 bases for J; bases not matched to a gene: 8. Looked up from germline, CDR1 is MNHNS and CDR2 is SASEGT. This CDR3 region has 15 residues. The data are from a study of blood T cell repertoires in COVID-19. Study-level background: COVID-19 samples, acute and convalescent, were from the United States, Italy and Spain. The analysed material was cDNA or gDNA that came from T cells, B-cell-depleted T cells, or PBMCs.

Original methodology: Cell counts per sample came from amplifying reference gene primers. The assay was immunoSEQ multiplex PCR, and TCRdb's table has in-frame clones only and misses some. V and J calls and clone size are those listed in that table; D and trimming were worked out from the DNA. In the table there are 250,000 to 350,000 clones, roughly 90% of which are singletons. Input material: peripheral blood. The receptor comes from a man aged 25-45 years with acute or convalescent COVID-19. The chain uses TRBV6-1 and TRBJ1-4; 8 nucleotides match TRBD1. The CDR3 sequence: CASSELRQGSQKLFF. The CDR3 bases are TGTGCCAGCAGTGAACTCCGACAGGGGAGTCAAAAACTGTTTTTT.